The present entry profiles one TCR beta chain with its context. These data come from a study of CD8 T cells in Susac syndrome. An input of about 0.5 to 1 ug of RNA was subjected to reverse transcription using random hexamers. Amplification of TCR beta CDR3 was carried out by immunoSEQ multiplex PCR, which covered 54 Vbeta and 13 Jbeta segments. From the immunoSEQ multiplex PCR reads, TCRdb called clonotypes with MiXCR, one entry per CDR3 protein. The table has around 130,000 distinct CDR3 sequences, around 75% seen once. V lost 5 bases to trimming and J lost 4 bases; unmatched junction nucleotides: 7. Germline V gives CDR1 SGHRS, CDR2 YFSETQ. The length of the CDR3 is 15 residues.

This receptor was taken from a human donor with multiple sclerosis. The sample was CD8+ T cells from PBMCs. This chain uses TRBV5-1 with TRBJ2-1, with TRBD1 matching 9 bases. The CDR3, as DNA: TGCGCCAGCAGTTTTGGGACAGGGTCTTACAATGAGCAGTTCTTC. This encodes CASSFGTGSYNEQFF. Full variable domain (remainder filled in from reference TRBV5-1 and TRBJ2-1): KAGVTQTPRYLIKTRGQQVTLSCSPISGHRSVSWYQQTPGQGLQFLFEYFSETQRNKGNFPGRFSGRQFSNSRSEMNVSTLELGDSALYLCASSFGTGSYNEQFFGPGTRLTVL.